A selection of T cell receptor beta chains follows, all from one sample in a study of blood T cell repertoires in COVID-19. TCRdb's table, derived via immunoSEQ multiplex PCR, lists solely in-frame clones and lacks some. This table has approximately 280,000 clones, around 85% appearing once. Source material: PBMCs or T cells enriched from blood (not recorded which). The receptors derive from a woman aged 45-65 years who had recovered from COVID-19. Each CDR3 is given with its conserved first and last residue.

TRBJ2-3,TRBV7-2,CASNRPGGATDTQYF
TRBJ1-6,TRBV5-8,CASSFQGGEYNSPLHF
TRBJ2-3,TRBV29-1,CSVEDPVLAGGPADTQYF
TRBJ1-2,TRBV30,CAWSPRTGGGYTF
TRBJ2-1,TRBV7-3,CASSLGTKRNEQFF
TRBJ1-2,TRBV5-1,CASSLAGNSFYGYTF
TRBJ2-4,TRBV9,CASSVAGGTKNIQYF
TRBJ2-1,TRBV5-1,CASSFGTGVDHEQFF
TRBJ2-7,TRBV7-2,CASSLYIYEQYF
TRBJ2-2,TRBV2,CASTSGIYSGELFF
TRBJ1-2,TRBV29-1,CSVATGGADGYTF
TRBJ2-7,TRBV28,CASSRDRSFREQYF
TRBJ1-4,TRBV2,CASSWGGGEEKLFF
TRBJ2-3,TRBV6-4,CASSEKGSTDTQYF
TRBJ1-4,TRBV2,CASSGDRWYEKLFF
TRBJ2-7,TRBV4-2,CASSQGTDKPLYEQYF
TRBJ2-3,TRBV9,CASSVGGQRLDTQYF
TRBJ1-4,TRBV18,CASSPPNTGGATNEKLFF
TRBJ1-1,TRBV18,CASSQGVGTEAFF
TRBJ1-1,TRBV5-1,CASSSRVGGPNTEAFF
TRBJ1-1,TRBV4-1,CASSLRTGVTEAFF
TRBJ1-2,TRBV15,CATRGDRGMGGYTF
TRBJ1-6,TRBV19,CASSIVQGGSPLHF
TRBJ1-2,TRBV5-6,CASSLRRVSYGYTF
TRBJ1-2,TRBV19,CASSIARDTNYGYTF
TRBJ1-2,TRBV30,CAWSRQGYGYTF
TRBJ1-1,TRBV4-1,CASSQPPGTEAFF